One and the same sample provided the 29 T cell receptor beta chains below, sequenced in a study of T cell responses to AZD1222 COVID-19 vaccine. This table comes from immunoSEQ multiplex PCR, and its TCRdb copy is limited to in-frame clones, with some not included. The sample holds around 100,000 clones, around 86% seen once. Sample: peripheral blood, taken 28 days after the second dose of the MenACWY control vaccine. These receptors were taken from an adult who received the MenACWY meningococcal vaccine as a control.

This rearrangement joins TRBV15 to TRBJ1-5; TRBD1 is a possible D gene (5 bases). From germline, CDR1 is LNHNV and CDR2 YYDKDF (reference sequence). The CDR3 covers 14 residues. Trimming left V 1 base short and J 7 bases short, with 11 bases between. The CDR3 region has the DNA TGTGCCACCAGCAGAGGGACAATCGGGCAGCCCCAGCATTTT. It is translated as CATSRGTIGQPQHF.

This chain uses TRBV5-6 with TRBJ1-5; no clear D gene. The germline V gene encodes CDR1 SGHDT and CDR2 YYEEEE. This CDR3 is built from 15 residues. Trimming left V 4 bases short and J 0 bases short, with 11 bases between. The CDR3 nucleotides read TGTGCCAGCAGCCGGTGGCGGCATAGCAATCAGCCCCAGCATTTT. Translation: CASSRWRHSNQPQHF. Full variable domain (outside the CDR3, taken from reference TRBV5-6 and TRBJ1-5): DAGVTQSPTHLIKTRGQQVTLRCSPKSGHDTVSWYQQALGQGPQFIFQYYEEEERQRGNFPDRFSGHQFPNYSSELNVNALLLGDSALYLCASSRWRHSNQPQHFGDGTRLSIL.

The J gene is TRBJ2-3, the V gene TRBV6-6; D is possibly TRBD2 (5 bases). This CDR3 is 14 amino acids long. Trimming took off 7 bases at V and 6 bases at J, with 17 bases between the two ends. Germline-derived CDR1 and CDR2 are MNHNY and SVGAGI (reference sequence). CDR3 nucleotides: TGTGCCAGCACCCCTTATACTGAGGGTGATACGCAGTATTTT. It encodes CASTPYTEGDTQYF.

The chain carries TRBV28 and TRBJ2-7, with TRBD1 matching 8 bases. Germline CDR1 reads MDHEN; CDR2 reads SYDVKM. V was pared by 4 bases and J by 0 bases, with 8 bases of the junction left unmatched. The CDR3 is 16 residues long. As DNA, the CDR3 is TGTGCCAGCAGTTCCCAGGGGGCGCGAGGCTCCTACGAGCAGTACTTC. As protein: CASSSQGARGSYEQYF. The full variable domain, in which reference TRBV28 and TRBJ2-7 provide the parts outside the CDR3, is DVKVTQSSRYLVKRTGEKVFLECVQDMDHENMFWYRQDPGLGLRLIYFSYDVKMKEKGDIPEGYSVSREKKERFSLILESASTNQTSMYLCASSSQGARGSYEQYFGPGTRLTVT.

The V gene is TRBV6-5, the J gene TRBJ2-5; 10 bases align to TRBD2. Germline CDR1 reads MNHEY; CDR2 reads SVGAGI. The trim removed 8 bases at V and 3 bases at J, leaving 3 bases unmatched. The CDR3 runs to 13 residues. The DNA for the CDR3 is TGTGCCAGCCGCGGACTAGCGGAAGAGACCCAGTACTTC. This translates into CASRGLAEETQYF.

CDR3 sequence (DNA): TGTGCCAGCAATTCCCCCCCCGACAGGGACGAGCAGTACTTC. Translating it yields CASNSPPDRDEQYF. This chain links TRBV28 with TRBJ2-7; 7 bases align to TRBD1. Trimming removed 7 bases from V and 5 bases from J; junction bases left unmatched: 11. CDR1 is MDHEN, CDR2 SYDVKM, per germline. There are 14 residues in the CDR3.

The rearrangement uses TRBV2 and TRBJ1-1; TRBD1 is a possible D gene (5 bases). Germline CDR1 and CDR2: SNHLY and FYNNEI. CDR3 length: 13 residues. V shed 5 bases and J shed 7 bases, with 14 bases lying between them. The CDR3: CASSQLLGDEAFF. The CDR3 DNA reads TGTGCCAGCAGTCAACTCCTGGGGGATGAAGCTTTCTTT.

This chain connects TRBV6-4 to TRBJ2-2, with TRBD1 matching over 11 bases. The CDR3 loop spans 17 amino acids. Germline-derived CDR1 and CDR2 are MRHNA and SNTAGT. The junction had 7 bases not matched to a gene; V was cut back by 2 bases and J by 5 bases. CDR3 region: CASSDAGQGAGTGELFF. CDR3 sequence (DNA): TGTGCCAGCAGTGACGCCGGACAGGGGGCAGGGACCGGGGAGCTGTTTTTT.

The gene calls are TRBV6-5 and TRBJ1-1; D is unclear. Germline CDR1 and CDR2: MNHEY and SVGAGI. Trimming removed 6 bases at V and 1 base at J, with 12 bases between. The CDR3 runs to 14 residues. The CDR3, as DNA: TGTGCCAGCAGCTCCCCGGGCAGGAACACTGAAGCTTTCTTT. Protein product: CASSSPGRNTEAFF.

The genes are TRBV19 and TRBJ2-7; perhaps TRBD1 as D (6 bases). The CDR3 is made up of 14 amino acids. Germline loops: CDR1 LNHDA, CDR2 SQIVND (reference sequence). V was trimmed by 6 bases and J by 0 bases, leaving 12 bases between them. This CDR3 is CASSAGAPSYEQYF. The CDR3 coding sequence is TGTGCCAGTAGCGCAGGGGCCCCCTCCTACGAGCAGTACTTC.

The V and J genes are TRBV19 and TRBJ1-6; D not certain. The CDR3 is 17 residues long. Germline V CDR1 and CDR2: LNHDA, SQIVND (reference sequence). The germline V and J ends were trimmed by 3 bases and 5 bases, with 17 bases remaining between them. DNA of the CDR3: TGTGCCAGTAGTATTCCTTACGGAGTCAAGAATAATTCACCCCTCCACTTT. This translates into CASSIPYGVKNNSPLHF. The complete variable domain, with remaining parts taken from reference TRBV19 and TRBJ1-6, reads DGGITQSPKYLFRKEGQNVTLSCEQNLNHDAMYWYRQDPGQGLRLIYYSQIVNDFQKGDIAEGYSVSREKKESFPLTVTSAQKNPTAFYLCASSIPYGVKNNSPLHFGNGTRLTVT.

The V and J genes are TRBV5-5 and TRBJ2-7; the D gene is possibly TRBD2 (6 bases). From germline, CDR1 is SGHKS and CDR2 YYEKEE (reference sequence). This CDR3 has 16 amino acids. V was pared by 1 base and J by 2 bases, with 16 bases between. As DNA, the CDR3 is TGTGCCAGCAGCTTGTGGAGGGGTTCGGGGACCTACGAGCAGTACTTC. It encodes CASSLWRGSGTYEQYF.

V usage is TRBV7-2 and J usage is TRBJ1-1; maybe TRBD1 (5 bases). Deletions cut 5 bases from V and 1 base from J, with 8 bases between. The CDR3 spans 13 residues. Germline-derived CDR1 and CDR2 are SGHTA and FQGNSA. CDR3: CASSITGNTEAFF. The DNA of the CDR3 is TGTGCCAGCAGCATTACAGGGAACACTGAAGCTTTCTTT.

V and J are TRBV23-1 and TRBJ2-1; D remains unclear. TRBV23-1 qualifies as an ORF whose function is uncertain. The CDR3 is 13 residues long. V was cut by 3 bases and J by 8 bases, with 11 bases left in between. DNA for the CDR3: TGCGCCAGCAGTCAGTCGCTGGTGGATGAGCAGTTCTTC. Translated, it gives CASSQSLVDEQFF.

V is TRBV4-1 and J is TRBJ2-3; D gene ambiguous. The CDR3 loop spans 14 amino acids. CDR1 MGHRA and CDR2 YSYEKL come from the germline V gene. V shed 6 bases and J shed 0 bases, with 10 bases lying between them. CDR3 in amino acids: CASSSIISTDTQYF. For the CDR3, the DNA is TGCGCCAGCAGTTCTATAATAAGCACAGATACGCAGTATTTT.

The CDR3 here is CANRLAGPYEQYF. The CDR3 DNA reads as TGTGCCAACCGACTAGCGGGGCCCTACGAGCAGTACTTC. The chain employs TRBV2 and TRBJ2-7, with TRBD2 matching over 11 bases. Trimming at V came to 10 bases and at J to 2 bases, leaving 4 bases not matched to a gene. This CDR3 comprises 13 residues. Germline-derived CDR1 and CDR2 are SNHLY and FYNNEI.

This chain joins TRBV6-5 and TRBJ2-7; weak D call: TRBD1 (6 bases). Trimming cost V 5 bases and J 0 bases, with 8 bases left between them. The germline V gene has CDR1 MNHEY and CDR2 SVGAGI. The CDR3 is 13 residues long. The CDR3 reads CASSTGSSYEQYF. In DNA, the CDR3 is TGTGCCAGCAGTACAGGGAGCTCCTACGAGCAGTACTTC.

The J gene is TRBJ2-7, the V gene TRBV7-2; D is ambiguous. Trimming pared 1 base from V and 5 bases from J, leaving 6 bases between. Germline lookup yields CDR1 SGHTA and CDR2 FQGNSA. There are 12 residues in the CDR3. CDR3 sequence (DNA): TGTGCCAGCAGCTTAGACACCCACGAGCAGTACTTC. Residues: CASSLDTHEQYF.

This chain connects TRBV24-1 to TRBJ2-2; 9 bases map to TRBD1. V was pared by 3 bases and J by 6 bases, with 7 bases of the junction left unmatched. The CDR3 runs to 16 residues. CDR1 and CDR2 (germline): KGHDR, SFDVKD. This chain's CDR3 is CATSDQDRGRPGELFF. DNA of the CDR3: TGTGCCACCAGTGATCAGGACAGGGGTAGGCCCGGGGAGCTGTTTTTT.

The V and J genes are TRBV7-2 and TRBJ2-5; TRBD2 might be the D (6 bases). Germline lookup yields CDR1 SGHTA and CDR2 FQGNSA. V lost 5 bases and J lost 4, with 11 bases in between. The CDR3 is 13 amino acids. CDR3 bases: TGTGCCAGCAGCCGGGACTGGCCAGAGACCCAGTACTTC. It translates to CASSRDWPETQYF. Together with reference TRBV7-2 and TRBJ2-5, the CDR3 gives the full variable domain: GAGVSQSPSNKVTEKGKDVELRCDPISGHTALYWYRQSLGQGLEFLIYFQGNSAPDKSGLPSDRFSAERTGGSVSTLTIQRTQQEDSAVYLCASSRDWPETQYFGPGTRLLVL.

This sequence joins TRBV19 and TRBJ1-5; D is perhaps TRBD1 (6 bases). The CDR3 is 14 amino acids. The germline V and J ends were trimmed by 8 bases and 1 base, with 12 bases remaining between them. Germline V gives CDR1 LNHDA, CDR2 SQIVND (reference sequence). CDR3 in DNA: TGTGCCAGTTCCAGGGGAAGAAGCAATCAGCCCCAGCATTTT. Translation: CASSRGRSNQPQHF.

The chain couples TRBV2 to TRBJ2-3; D unresolved. The CDR3 consists of 18 residues. V shed 7 bases and J shed 2 bases, with 25 bases lying between them. The germline V gene has CDR1 SNHLY and CDR2 FYNNEI. The CDR3 region is CASTQAPPYAANTDTQYF. Written as DNA, the CDR3 is TGTGCCAGCACCCAGGCCCCGCCCTATGCGGCAAACACAGATACGCAGTATTTT.

The V and J genes are TRBV7-9 and TRBJ2-1, with D possibly being TRBD1 or TRBD2 (6 bases each). In germline, CDR1 is SEHNR, CDR2 FQNEAQ (reference sequence). V lost 8 bases, J lost 5 bases, and 16 bases lay in between. The CDR3 loop spans 14 amino acids. The CDR3 nucleotides read TGTGCCAGCGGCGGGACTGGGGGGCACAATGAGCAGTTCTTC. Protein: CASGGTGGHNEQFF.

This clone was seen a few times. The chain joins TRBV6-5 to TRBJ1-4; no clear D. CDR1 is MNHEY, CDR2 SVGAGI, per germline. The CDR3 length is 15 residues. V shed 0 bases and J shed 3 bases, with 8 bases lying between them. The CDR3 nucleotides are TGTGCCAGCAGTTACTCGACCGCTGCTAATGAAAAACTGTTTTTT. Its translation: CASSYSTAANEKLFF.

The chain couples TRBV5-4 to TRBJ1-2, with D possibly TRBD1 on 5 matching bases. The V and J ends lost 0 bases and 10 bases respectively, with 25 bases between them. The CDR3 contains 17 residues. Germline lookup yields CDR1 SGHNT and CDR2 YYREEE (reference sequence). The CDR3 region has the DNA TGTGCCAGCAGCTTGGCCCAGGGCCCTTTACTCCGAGGGCCCTACACCTTC. The encoded protein is CASSLAQGPLLRGPYTF.

The chain carries TRBV19 and TRBJ2-5, with D perhaps matching TRBD1 or TRBD2 (7 bases each). The CDR3 contains 13 residues. CDR1 is LNHDA, CDR2 SQIVND, per germline (reference sequence). Trimming left V 6 bases short and J 5 bases short, with 13 bases between. DNA of the CDR3: TGTGCCAGTAGGCCAGGGGGGGTGGAGACCCAGTACTTC. This gives the protein CASRPGGVETQYF.

This clone was picked up a small number of times. CDR3 DNA sequence: TGTGCCAGTAGATATGGACAGGGCGCGAACACCGGGGAGCTGTTTTTT. It codes for CASRYGQGANTGELFF. The chain has TRBV19 and TRBJ2-2; 8 bases match TRBD1. The CDR3 loop spans 16 amino acids. From germline, CDR1 is LNHDA and CDR2 SQIVND (reference sequence). Germline trimming cut 6 bases from V and 0 bases from J; bases unmatched to any gene: 6.

The chain uses TRBV27 and TRBJ2-3; 9 bases line up with TRBD2. V lost 2 bases, J lost 1 base, and 4 bases stayed unmatched. The CDR3 runs 16 residues. Germline assignment: CDR1 MNHEY and CDR2 SMNVEV (reference sequence). As DNA, the CDR3 is TGTGCCAGCAGTTTACCACAGCGGGGGGGCACAGATACGCAGTATTTT. This translates into CASSLPQRGGTDTQYF.

This clone has only a few counts. J is TRBJ2-7 and V is TRBV2; tentatively, D is TRBD1 or TRBD2 (5 bases each). CDR3 size: 12 residues. V was pared by 4 bases and J by 6 bases, with 10 bases between. The germline CDR1 and CDR2 sequences are SNHLY and FYNNEI. CDR3 loop: CASSVVGPEQYF. Here the CDR3 DNA reads TGTGCCAGCAGTGTTGTGGGACCCGAGCAGTACTTC.